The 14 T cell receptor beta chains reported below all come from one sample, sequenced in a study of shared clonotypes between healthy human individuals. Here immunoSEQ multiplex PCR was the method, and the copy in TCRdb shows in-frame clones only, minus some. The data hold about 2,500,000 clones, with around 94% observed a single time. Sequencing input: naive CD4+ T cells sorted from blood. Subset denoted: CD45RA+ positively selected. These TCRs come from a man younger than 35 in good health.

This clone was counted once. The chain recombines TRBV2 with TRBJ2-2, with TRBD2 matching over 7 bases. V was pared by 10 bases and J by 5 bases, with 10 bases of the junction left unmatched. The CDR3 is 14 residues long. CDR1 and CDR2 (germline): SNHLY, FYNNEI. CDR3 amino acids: CATSGMRETGELFF. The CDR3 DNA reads TGTGCCACCAGCGGGATGAGGGAGACCGGGGAGCTGTTTTTT. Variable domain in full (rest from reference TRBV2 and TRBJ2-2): EPEVTQTPSHQVTQMGQEVILRCVPISNHLYFYWYRQILGQKVEFLVSFYNNEISEKSEIFDDQFSVERPDGSNFTLKIRSTKLEDSAMYFCATSGMRETGELFFGEGSRLTVL.

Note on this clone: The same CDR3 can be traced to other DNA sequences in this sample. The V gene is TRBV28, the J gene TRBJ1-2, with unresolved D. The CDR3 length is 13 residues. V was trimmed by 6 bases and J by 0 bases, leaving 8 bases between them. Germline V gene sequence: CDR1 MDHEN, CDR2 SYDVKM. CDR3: CASRDGANYGYTF. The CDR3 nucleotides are TGTGCCAGCAGGGACGGAGCTAACTATGGCTACACCTTC.

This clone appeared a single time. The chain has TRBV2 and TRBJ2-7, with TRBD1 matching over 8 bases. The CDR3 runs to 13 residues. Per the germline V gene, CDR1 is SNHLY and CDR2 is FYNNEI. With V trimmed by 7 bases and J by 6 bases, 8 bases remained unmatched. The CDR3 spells CASTRTGLGEQYF. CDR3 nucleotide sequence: TGTGCCAGCACCCGGACAGGGCTGGGCGAGCAGTACTTC.

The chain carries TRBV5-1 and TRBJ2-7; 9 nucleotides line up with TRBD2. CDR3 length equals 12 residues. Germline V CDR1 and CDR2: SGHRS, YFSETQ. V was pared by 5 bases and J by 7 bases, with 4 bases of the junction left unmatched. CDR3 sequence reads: CASRAGGSEQYF. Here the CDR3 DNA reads TGCGCCAGCAGAGCGGGAGGAAGTGAGCAGTACTTC.

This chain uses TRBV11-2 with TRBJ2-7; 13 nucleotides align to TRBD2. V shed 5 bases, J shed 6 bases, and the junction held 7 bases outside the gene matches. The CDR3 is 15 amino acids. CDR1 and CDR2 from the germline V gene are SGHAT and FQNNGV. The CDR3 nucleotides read TGTGCCAGCAGCGCCGGACTAGCGGGAGTCGGCGAGCAGTACTTC. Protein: CASSAGLAGVGEQYF.

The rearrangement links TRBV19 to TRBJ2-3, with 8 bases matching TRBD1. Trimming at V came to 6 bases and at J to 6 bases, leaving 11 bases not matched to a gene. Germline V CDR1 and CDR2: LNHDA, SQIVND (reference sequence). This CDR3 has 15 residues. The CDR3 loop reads CASRTGQAISDTQYF. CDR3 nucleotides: TGTGCCAGTAGGACGGGACAGGCGATTTCGGATACGCAGTATTTT.

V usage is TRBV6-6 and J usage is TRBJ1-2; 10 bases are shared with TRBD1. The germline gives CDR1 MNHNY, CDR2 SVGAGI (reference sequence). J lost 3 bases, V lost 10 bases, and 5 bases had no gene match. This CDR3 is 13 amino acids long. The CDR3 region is CAIRQGADYGYTF. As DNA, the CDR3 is TGTGCCATCCGACAGGGGGCGGACTATGGCTACACCTTC.

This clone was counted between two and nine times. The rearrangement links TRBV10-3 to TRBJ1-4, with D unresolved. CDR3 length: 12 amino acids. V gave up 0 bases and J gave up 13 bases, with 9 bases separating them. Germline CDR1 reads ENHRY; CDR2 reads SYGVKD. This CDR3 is CAISESEGRLFF. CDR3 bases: TGTGCCATCAGTGAGTCAGAGGGAAGACTGTTTTTT.

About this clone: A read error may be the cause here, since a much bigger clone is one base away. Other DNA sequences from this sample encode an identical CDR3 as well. The CDR3 DNA sequence: TGCGCCAGCAGCTTAGGGCAAGAGACCCAGTACTTC. Residues: CASSLGQETQYF. The chain carries TRBV5-1 and TRBJ2-5; D gene uncertain. The V end was cut by 2 bases, the J end by 2 bases, with 4 bases between. Germline V CDR1 and CDR2: SGHRS, YFSETQ. CDR3 size: 12 residues.

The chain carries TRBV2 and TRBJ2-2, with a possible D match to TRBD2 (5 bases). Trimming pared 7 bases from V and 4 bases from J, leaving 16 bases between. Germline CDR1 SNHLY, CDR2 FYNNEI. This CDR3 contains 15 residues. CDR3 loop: CASKVEGSGTGELFF. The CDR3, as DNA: TGTGCCAGCAAAGTCGAGGGATCGGGCACCGGGGAGCTGTTTTTT.

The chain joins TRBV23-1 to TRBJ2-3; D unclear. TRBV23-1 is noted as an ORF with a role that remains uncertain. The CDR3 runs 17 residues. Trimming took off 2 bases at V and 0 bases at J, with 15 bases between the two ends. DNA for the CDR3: TGCGCCAGCAGTCAAAACTGCCAGTGGCAGAGCACAGATACGCAGTATTTT. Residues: CASSQNCQWQSTDTQYF.

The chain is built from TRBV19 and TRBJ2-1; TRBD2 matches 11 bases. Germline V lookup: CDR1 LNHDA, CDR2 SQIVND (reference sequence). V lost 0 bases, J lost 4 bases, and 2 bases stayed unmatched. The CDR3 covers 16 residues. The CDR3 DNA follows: TGTGCCAGTAGTATAGAGCTAGCGGGAGGATACAATGAGCAGTTCTTC. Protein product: CASSIELAGGYNEQFF.

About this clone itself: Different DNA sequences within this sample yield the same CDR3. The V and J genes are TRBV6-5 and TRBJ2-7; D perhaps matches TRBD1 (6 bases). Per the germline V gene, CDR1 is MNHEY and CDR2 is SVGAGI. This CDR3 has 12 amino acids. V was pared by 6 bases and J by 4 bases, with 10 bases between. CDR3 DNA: TGTGCCAGCAGCCATGACAGGTACGAGCAGTACTTC. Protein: CASSHDRYEQYF.

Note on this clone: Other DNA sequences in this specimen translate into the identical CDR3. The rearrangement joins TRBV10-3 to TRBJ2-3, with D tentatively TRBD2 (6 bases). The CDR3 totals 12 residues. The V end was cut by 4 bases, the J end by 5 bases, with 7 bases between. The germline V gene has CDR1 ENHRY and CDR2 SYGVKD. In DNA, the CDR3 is TGTGCCATCAGTGTGGGGGGAGATACGCAGTATTTT. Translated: CAISVGGDTQYF.